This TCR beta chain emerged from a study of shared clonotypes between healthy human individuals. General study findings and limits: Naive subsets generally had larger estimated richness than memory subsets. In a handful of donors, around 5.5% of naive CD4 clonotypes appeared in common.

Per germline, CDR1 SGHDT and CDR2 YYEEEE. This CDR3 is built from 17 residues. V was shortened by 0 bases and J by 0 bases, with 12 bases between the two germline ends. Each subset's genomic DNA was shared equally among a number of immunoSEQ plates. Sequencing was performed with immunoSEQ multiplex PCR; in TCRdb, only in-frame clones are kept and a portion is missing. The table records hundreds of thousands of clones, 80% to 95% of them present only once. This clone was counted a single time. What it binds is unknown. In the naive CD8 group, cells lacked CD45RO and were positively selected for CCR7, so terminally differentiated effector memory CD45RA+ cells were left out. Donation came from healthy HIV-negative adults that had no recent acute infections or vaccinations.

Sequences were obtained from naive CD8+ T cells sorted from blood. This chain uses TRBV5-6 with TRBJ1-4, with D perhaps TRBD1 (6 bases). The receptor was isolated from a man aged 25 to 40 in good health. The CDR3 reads CASSLAGATATNEKLFF. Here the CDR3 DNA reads TGTGCCAGCAGCTTGGCGGGGGCGACTGCAACTAATGAAAAACTGTTTTTT.